The next 28 T cell receptor beta chains were all read from a single sample in a study of T-cell memory formation after mild COVID-19. Using its own MiXCR run on the 5' RACE reads, TCRdb lists one record per CDR3 protein. The sample contains 70,000 to 100,000 distinct CDR3 sequences, approximately 16% of which appear only once. The source material was PBMCs or a T cell subset sorted from them (not recorded which). The receptors originated from a man aged 18 to 35 who had mild COVID-19 (a few samples of this study predate the infection). Cell type and time point are not known.

The gene calls are TRBV4-1 and TRBJ1-6, with D possibly being TRBD1 (5 bases). Germline-derived CDR1 and CDR2 are MGHRA and YSYEKL. Between the trimmed V and J ends, which lost 3 bases and 0 bases, there was a span of 15 bases. The CDR3 covers 18 residues. Here the CDR3 reads CASSHYPGQGSYNSPLHF. CDR3 in DNA: TGCGCCAGCAGCCACTACCCCGGGCAGGGCTCCTATAATTCACCCCTCCACTTT.

This clonotype was recorded a few times. V usage is TRBV2 and J usage is TRBJ2-7, with D hard to call. The CDR3 covers 11 residues. Between the trimmed V and J ends, which lost 4 bases and 6 bases, there was a span of 7 bases. The germline V gene encodes CDR1 SNHLY and CDR2 FYNNEI. In nucleotides, the CDR3 is TGTGCCAGCAGTGCGTCAACCGAGCAGTACGTC. Residues: CASSASTEQYV.

This clonotype turned up a few times. V usage is TRBV5-1 and J usage is TRBJ1-2, with D uncertain. In germline, CDR1 is SGHRS, CDR2 YFSETQ. The V end lost 0 bases, the J end lost 7 bases, and 22 bases lay between the germline ends. The CDR3 consists of 17 residues. CDR3 amino acids: CASSLDLGVGFVSGYTF. CDR3 bases: TGCGCCAGCAGCTTGGATCTCGGTGTTGGGTTCGTCAGTGGCTACACCTTC.

The chain has TRBV25-1 and TRBJ2-1; TRBD2 aligns across 7 bases. CDR3 size: 11 residues. The germline gives CDR1 MGHDK, CDR2 SYGVNS. J was trimmed by 9 bases and V by 7 bases; bases with no gene match: 3. The CDR3 spells CASNGGIEQFF. CDR3 bases: TGTGCCAGCAACGGGGGGATTGAGCAGTTCTTC.

This clonotype was counted between two and nine times. The chain is built from TRBV6-1 and TRBJ1-1, with a weak D call TRBD1 (5 bases). Germline V lookup: CDR1 MNHNS, CDR2 SASEGT. The length of the CDR3 is 16 residues. Trimming removed 6 bases from V and 5 bases from J, with 22 bases in between. The CDR3 bases are TGTGCCAGCAGACCTAAAGGGGCCGGGGTCCGAACTGAAGCTTTCTTT. It encodes CASRPKGAGVRTEAFF.

The V and J genes are TRBV14 and TRBJ1-1; perhaps TRBD1 as D (5 bases). V lost 3 bases, J lost 5 bases, and 16 bases lay in between. Germline V lookup: CDR1 SGHDN, CDR2 FVKESK. CDR3 size: 15 residues. The CDR3 protein is CASSHVGTSRTEAFF. In DNA, the CDR3 is TGTGCCAGCAGCCACGTTGGGACCTCTCGGACTGAAGCTTTCTTT.

The chain has TRBV24-1 and TRBJ2-3; tentatively, D is TRBD2 (6 bases). The CDR3 loop spans 15 amino acids. The V gene's germline CDR1 is KGHDR and CDR2 SFDVKD. V gave up 4 bases and J gave up 0 bases, with 10 bases separating them. CDR3 in amino acids: CATSDSSESTDTQYF. Here the CDR3 DNA reads TGTGCCACCAGTGACTCTAGCGAGAGCACAGATACGCAGTATTTT.

This clonotype was recorded at least ten times. The chain is built from TRBV7-8 and TRBJ2-3; D gene unclear. CDR1 is SGHVS, CDR2 FQNEAQ, per germline. The CDR3 runs to 13 residues. V was trimmed by 4 bases and J by 3 bases, leaving 8 bases between them. The CDR3 is CASSSARTDTQYF. CDR3 DNA sequence: TGTGCCAGCAGCTCCGCTAGGACAGATACGCAGTATTTT.

Ten or more counts support this clonotype. This chain uses TRBV29-1 with TRBJ2-2; D unresolved. V was shortened by 2 bases and J by 1 base, with 2 bases between the two germline ends. CDR3 size: 12 residues. The germline gives CDR1 SQVTM, CDR2 ANQGSEA. CDR3 region: CSVEQNTGELFF. CDR3 nucleotide sequence: TGCAGCGTTGAACAGAACACCGGGGAGCTGTTTTTT.

This clonotype was recorded at least ten times. The V gene is TRBV6-5, the J gene TRBJ2-2; TRBD2 matches at 8 bases. The J segment lost 9 bases and the V segment lost 0 bases, leaving 9 bases of the junction unmatched. The germline V gene has CDR1 MNHEY and CDR2 SVGAGI. This CDR3 region has 16 residues. CDR3 DNA: TGTGCCAGCAGTTACTCTGTGAATAGCGGGGTCCGGGAGCTGTTTTTT. Amino acids: CASSYSVNSGVRELFF.

The CDR3 DNA reads TGCAGCGTTGAAGGGGTGGTTTGGAGCTCCTACAATGAGCAGTTCTTC. This gives the protein CSVEGVVWSSYNEQFF. The chain recombines TRBV29-1 with TRBJ2-1; no reliable D call. This CDR3 contains 16 residues. Trimming left V 1 base short and J 0 bases short, with 13 bases between. CDR1 and CDR2 from the germline V gene are SQVTM and ANQGSEA.

This clonotype was observed many times. The chain carries TRBV6-4 and TRBJ2-6, with no clear D. V was clipped by 5 bases and J by 0 bases, with 5 bases between them. This CDR3 has 14 residues. The germline V gene has CDR1 MRHNA and CDR2 SNTAGT. The CDR3 DNA reads as TGTGCCAGCAGTCAAAACTCTGGGGCCAACGTCCTGACTTTC. The encoded protein is CASSQNSGANVLTF.

Many counts were recorded for this clonotype. The chain uses TRBV12-3 or TRBV12-4 and TRBJ1-1, with D unclear. Trimming removed 6 bases from V and 5 bases from J, with 10 bases in between. CDR3 length: 12 amino acids. In DNA form, the CDR3 reads TGTGCCAGCAGCCCGGTTGGGACTGAAGCTTTCTTT. Amino acids: CASSPVGTEAFF.

The chain recombines TRBV7-3 with TRBJ2-1; 10 nucleotides match TRBD2. The CDR3 length is 15 residues. V lost 5 bases, J lost 8 bases, and 9 bases stayed unmatched. Germline V gene sequence: CDR1 SGHTA, CDR2 FQGTGA. CDR3 amino acids: CASSQSGGAIHEQFF. CDR3 sequence (DNA): TGTGCCAGCAGCCAAAGCGGGGGGGCGATCCATGAGCAGTTCTTC.

This clonotype came up a few times. This rearrangement joins TRBV4-3 to TRBJ1-5, with D perhaps matching TRBD1 (6 bases). Germline loops: CDR1 LGHNA, CDR2 YSLEER. The germline V and J ends were trimmed by 1 base and 3 bases, with 10 bases remaining between them. The CDR3 has 15 amino acids. The CDR3 region is CASSQVYRDNQPQHF. The CDR3 coding sequence is TGCGCCAGCAGCCAAGTTTACAGGGACAATCAGCCCCAGCATTTT.

The chain employs TRBV12-3 or TRBV12-4 and TRBJ2-3, with a tentative D call TRBD2 (5 bases). Trimming took off 4 bases at V and 1 base at J, with 6 bases between the two ends. This CDR3 comprises 13 residues. CDR3: CASSWRGTDTQYF. CDR3 DNA sequence: TGTGCCAGCAGTTGGCGGGGCACAGATACGCAGTATTTT.

This clonotype was observed a few times. This chain uses TRBV27 with TRBJ2-7; D is possibly TRBD1 or TRBD2 (5 bases each). The CDR3 totals 15 residues. Germline CDR1 is MNHEY and CDR2 is SMNVEV (reference sequence). V shed 3 bases and J shed 2 bases, with 14 bases lying between them. CDR3 bases: TGTGCCAGCAGTTTGACGGGACGGAGGACCTACGAGCAGTACTTC. It is translated as CASSLTGRRTYEQYF.

This chain links TRBV14 with TRBJ2-6; tentatively, D is TRBD1 or TRBD2 (5 bases each). Germline values: CDR1 SGHDN, CDR2 FVKESK. The CDR3 is 17 amino acids. Trimming took off 5 bases at V and 2 bases at J, with 16 bases between the two ends. CDR3 protein: CASSGPGKGAGANVLTF. The CDR3 DNA follows: TGTGCCAGCAGCGGTCCCGGGAAAGGGGCTGGGGCCAACGTCCTGACTTTC. Full variable domain (rest looked up from reference TRBV14 and TRBJ2-6): EAGVTQFPSHSVIEKGQTVTLRCDPISGHDNLYWYRRVMGKEIKFLLHFVKESKQDESGMPNNRFLAERTGGTYSTLKVQPAELEDSGVYFCASSGPGKGAGANVLTFGAGSRLTVL.

This clonotype occurred a few times. J is TRBJ2-7 and V is TRBV7-8, with D hard to call. V was trimmed by 5 bases and J by 2 bases, leaving 10 bases between them. Germline V lookup: CDR1 SGHVS, CDR2 FQNEAQ. The CDR3 contains 13 residues. The DNA of the CDR3 is TGTGCCAGCAGCCCCCCCAGTCCCTACGAGCAGTACTTC. Amino acids: CASSPPSPYEQYF.

The V call is TRBV23-1, the J call TRBJ2-7; tentative D call: TRBD1 (6 bases). TRBV23-1 is an ORF, and what it does is uncertain. V was pared by 3 bases and J by 9 bases, with 12 bases between. CDR3 length: 12 amino acids. Written as DNA, the CDR3 is TGCGCCAGCAGTCACGTCCGAGGGGGGCAGTACGTC. Its translation: CASSHVRGGQYV.

This clonotype was recorded a few times. This chain joins TRBV6-2 or TRBV6-3 and TRBJ1-6, with TRBD1 matching over 8 bases. CDR3 size: 13 residues. Germline values: CDR1 MNHEY, CDR2 SVGEGT. The V segment lost 6 bases and the J segment 8 bases; nucleotides outside the gene matches: 3. The CDR3 DNA reads TGTGCCAGCAGCGGACAGGGTGATTCACCCCTCCACTTT. It codes for CASSGQGDSPLHF.

This clonotype came up a few times. The chain links TRBV5-4 to TRBJ2-1; the D is unclear. V gave up 3 bases and J gave up 8 bases, with 9 bases separating them. Germline CDR1 and CDR2: SGHNT and YYREEE (reference sequence). The CDR3 length is 12 residues. The CDR3 sequence is CASSSEGYEQFF. The CDR3 region has the DNA TGTGCCAGCAGCTCGGAAGGGTATGAGCAGTTCTTC.

This clonotype was seen a few times. The chain links TRBV20-1 to TRBJ2-3; 7 bases are shared with TRBD2. CDR3 length: 16 residues. Germline V gene sequence: CDR1 DFQATT, CDR2 SNEGSKA (reference sequence). Losses at the gene ends were 5 bases for V and 1 base for J; bases not matched to a gene: 12. The CDR3 loop is CSALRGVERGTDTQYF. Written as DNA, the CDR3 is TGCAGTGCTCTCCGGGGGGTCGAGCGGGGCACAGATACGCAGTATTTT.

In this sample, this clonotype turned up many times. The rearrangement links TRBV28 to TRBJ2-7; 8 positions match TRBD1. After removal of 3 bases from V and 5 bases from J, the junction contained 3 bases not matched to a gene. This CDR3 contains 13 residues. The germline CDR1 and CDR2 sequences are MDHEN and SYDVKM. The CDR3 nucleotides read TGTGCCAGCAGTTTTGACAGGGGCCACGAGCAGTACGTC. The encoded protein is CASSFDRGHEQYV.

V and J are TRBV6-2 or TRBV6-3 and TRBJ2-7; 9 bases are shared with TRBD1. V was clipped by 0 bases and J by 5 bases; unmatched bases: 11. Germline CDR1 MNHEY, CDR2 SVGEGT. This CDR3 has 17 amino acids. The CDR3 DNA reads TGTGCCAGCAGTTACTCCCTGGATACAGGGGGCCTCCACGAGCAGTACGTC. Its protein is CASSYSLDTGGLHEQYV.

The table lists this clonotype with a few counts. The chain joins TRBV6-6 to TRBJ1-4; 9 positions match TRBD1. Germline-derived CDR1 and CDR2 are MNHNY and SVGAGI (reference sequence). J lost 8 bases, V lost 4 bases, and 8 bases had no gene match. CDR3 size: 15 residues. The CDR3 here is CASSSPGQGREKLFF. CDR3 nucleotide sequence: TGTGCCAGCAGTTCGCCGGGACAGGGAAGAGAAAAACTGTTTTTT.

The rearrangement uses TRBV7-9 and TRBJ2-7; 7 bases are shared with TRBD1. V was clipped by 3 bases and J by 3 bases; unmatched bases: 11. Germline values: CDR1 SEHNR, CDR2 FQNEAQ (reference sequence). This CDR3 spans 16 amino acids. CDR3 bases: TGTGCCAGCAGCTTCCCCCCCCCGACAGGGAGCTACGAGCAGTACGTC. Encoded protein: CASSFPPPTGSYEQYV.

V usage is TRBV20-1 and J usage is TRBJ1-2, with D tentatively TRBD1 (5 bases). CDR1 and CDR2 (germline): DFQATT, SNEGSKA (reference sequence). Trimming removed 0 bases from V and 2 bases from J, with 16 bases in between. This CDR3 has 16 amino acids. CDR3 protein: CSARDAGVDGNYGYTF. The CDR3 DNA reads as TGCAGTGCTAGAGATGCGGGGGTAGACGGGAACTATGGCTACACCTTC.